The 14 T cell receptor beta chains listed next were all sequenced from one sample in a study of T cells in narcolepsy. The table came from immunoSEQ multiplex PCR; TCRdb's copy has only in-frame clones and leaves some out. This table has tens of thousands of clones, approximately 83% appearing once. The sample was CD45RA- memory CD4+ T cells from PBMCs. The origin of the receptors is a human donor with narcolepsy.

The V call is TRBV28, the J call TRBJ1-2; D not resolved. The CDR3 is 14 amino acids. Germline CDR1 MDHEN, CDR2 SYDVKM. V dropped 3 bases and J dropped 2 bases, with 10 bases sitting between them. The CDR3 sequence: CASSFLQSNYGYTF. Written as DNA, the CDR3 is TGTGCCAGCAGTTTCTTACAGTCGAACTATGGCTACACCTTC.

The chain employs TRBV19 and TRBJ2-5; D may be TRBD1 or TRBD2 (5 bases each). The better agreement between TRBJ2-7 and the DNA end casts doubt on the J call. The CDR3 runs to 14 residues. Germline CDR1 LNHDA, CDR2 SQIVND (reference sequence). DNA of the CDR3: TGTGCCAGTGGGGACGGATCATTAACCTACGAGCAGTACTTC. Protein: CASGDGSLTYEQYF.

The DNA of the CDR3 is TGTGCCAGCAGTACTCGTTGGAGCTCCTACAATGAGCAGTTCTTC. Its translation is CASSTRWSSYNEQFF. V usage is TRBV6-5 and J usage is TRBJ2-1; D uncertain. The CDR3 sequence is 15 residues long. Germline V lookup: CDR1 MNHEY, CDR2 SVGAGI. Deletions cut 5 bases from V and 0 bases from J, with 11 bases between.

V and J are TRBV11-3 and TRBJ2-5; TRBD1 might be the D (6 bases). The CDR3 sequence is 13 residues long. CDR1 and CDR2 (germline): SGHNT, YENEEA. V was pared by 6 bases and J by 5 bases, with 13 bases between. The CDR3 bases are TGTGCCAGCAGTAGAAACAGGGTGGAGACCCAGTACTTC. Its translation: CASSRNRVETQYF.

The CDR3 DNA sequence: TGCGCCAGCAGCGAGGGGACAGGGGGATCTAACTATGGCTACACCTTC. It codes for CASSEGTGGSNYGYTF. The rearrangement joins TRBV5-1 to TRBJ1-2; 11 nucleotides agree with TRBD1. V lost 4 bases, J lost 0 bases, and 5 bases stayed unmatched. The CDR3 extends over 16 amino acids. Germline-derived CDR1 and CDR2 are SGHRS and YFSETQ.

This chain connects TRBV6-1 to TRBJ2-1; possible D gene TRBD1, 6 bases. The germline CDR1 and CDR2 sequences are MNHNS and SASEGT. V shed 4 bases and J shed 8 bases, with 15 bases lying between them. CDR3 length: 14 amino acids. This chain's CDR3 is CASSGLNRDHEQFF. For the CDR3, the DNA is TGTGCCAGCAGTGGCCTGAACAGGGATCATGAGCAGTTCTTC.

A few counts support this clone. V usage is TRBV5-1 and J usage is TRBJ1-1, with D perhaps matching TRBD1 (6 bases). Germline-derived CDR1 and CDR2 are SGHRS and YFSETQ. V was trimmed by 0 bases and J by 6 bases, leaving 9 bases between them. This CDR3 region has 13 residues. The CDR3 nucleotides are TGCGCCAGCAGCTTGGAACAGGGTTCTGAAGCTTTCTTT. It encodes CASSLEQGSEAFF.

The CDR3 DNA reads TGTGCCAGCAGCTTGGCCGGGGGCACCGGGGAGCTGTTTTTT. Translated: CASSLAGGTGELFF. The rearrangement joins TRBV5-6 to TRBJ2-2, with D perhaps matching TRBD2 (6 bases). Trimming cost V 0 bases and J 4 bases, with 7 bases left between them. This CDR3 has 14 amino acids. Germline V gene data show CDR1 as SGHDT and CDR2 as YYEEEE.

DNA for the CDR3: TGTGCGGGGTCAGAGGGCGCCCCTGGAAACACCATATATTTT. Its translation: CAGSEGAPGNTIYF. The chain joins TRBV6-1 to TRBJ1-3; D unclear. CDR1 MNHNS and CDR2 SASEGT come from the germline V gene. The CDR3 consists of 14 residues.

This chain uses TRBV7-2 with TRBJ2-7; perhaps TRBD1 as D (5 bases). Trimming removed 3 bases from V and 3 bases from J, with 12 bases in between. The CDR3 runs 14 residues. The germline V gene has CDR1 SGHTA and CDR2 FQGNSA. The CDR3 sequence: CASSLTASHYEQYF. The CDR3 DNA reads TGTGCCAGCAGCTTGACAGCCTCCCACTACGAGCAGTACTTC.

V is TRBV6-1 and J is TRBJ1-1, with D perhaps matching TRBD1 (5 bases). Trimming left V 2 bases short and J 6 bases short, with 10 bases between. This CDR3 is 13 amino acids long. The germline CDR1 and CDR2 sequences are MNHNS and SASEGT. The CDR3 spells CASSESGVAEAFF. As DNA, the CDR3 is TGTGCCAGCAGTGAATCGGGGGTTGCTGAAGCTTTCTTT.

The J gene is TRBJ1-6, the V gene TRBV6-1, with D possibly matching TRBD1 (6 bases). CDR3 length: 14 amino acids. Germline loops: CDR1 MNHNS, CDR2 SASEGT. The V end was cut by 3 bases, the J end by 7 bases, with 10 bases between. The CDR3 sequence: CASSEQGPNSPLHF. The CDR3 bases are TGTGCCAGCAGTGAGCAGGGGCCCAATTCACCCCTCCACTTT.

Points on this clone: The same CDR3 can be traced to other DNA sequences in this sample. This chain uses TRBV19 with TRBJ1-2, with a tentative D call TRBD1 (6 bases). V lost 11 bases to trimming and J lost 3 bases, with 13 bases between them. This CDR3 spans 12 amino acids. Germline V lookup: CDR1 LNHDA, CDR2 SQIVND (reference sequence). The CDR3 sequence: CASSDSHYGYTF. CDR3 DNA sequence: TGTGCCTCTTCGGACAGTCACTATGGCTACACCTTC.

The rearrangement links TRBV5-1 to TRBJ2-7, with TRBD1 as a possible D gene (6 bases). V was cut by 1 base and J by 0 bases, with 11 bases left in between. This CDR3 spans 15 amino acids. The germline CDR1 and CDR2 sequences are SGHRS and YFSETQ. The CDR3 reads CASSLKGVSSYEQYF. The CDR3 DNA follows: TGCGCCAGCAGCTTGAAGGGGGTAAGCTCCTACGAGCAGTACTTC.